The entry below gives a single T cell receptor (beta chain) sequence along with its context. This specimen comes from a study of blood T cell repertoires in COVID-19. Study-wide background: COVID-19 samples collected from the United States, Italy and Spain covered acute and convalescent phases. From T cells, B-cell-depleted T cells, or PBMCs came the material, which was cDNA or gDNA.

Trimming took 4 bases from V and 3 from J; bases not matched to a gene: 9. Germline CDR1 and CDR2: SGDLS and YYNGEE. CDR3 length: 15 residues. Original processing methods: Nucleated cell number was recorded as an estimate derived from reference gene primer amplification. Measured with immunoSEQ multiplex PCR; TCRdb has only the in-frame clones, and not every one. The DNA gave D and trimming, while V, J and clone size come from that table. The table includes about 54,000 clones, just over 90% detected once. The sequence derives from a woman in her thirties or forties with active COVID-19. Sequenced input: peripheral blood. This chain joins TRBV9 and TRBJ2-7, with TRBD1 matching 8 bases. Here the CDR3 DNA reads TGTGCCAGCAGCCCACCTGGACAGGGATACTACGAGCAGTACTTC. Its translation: CASSPPGQGYYEQYF.